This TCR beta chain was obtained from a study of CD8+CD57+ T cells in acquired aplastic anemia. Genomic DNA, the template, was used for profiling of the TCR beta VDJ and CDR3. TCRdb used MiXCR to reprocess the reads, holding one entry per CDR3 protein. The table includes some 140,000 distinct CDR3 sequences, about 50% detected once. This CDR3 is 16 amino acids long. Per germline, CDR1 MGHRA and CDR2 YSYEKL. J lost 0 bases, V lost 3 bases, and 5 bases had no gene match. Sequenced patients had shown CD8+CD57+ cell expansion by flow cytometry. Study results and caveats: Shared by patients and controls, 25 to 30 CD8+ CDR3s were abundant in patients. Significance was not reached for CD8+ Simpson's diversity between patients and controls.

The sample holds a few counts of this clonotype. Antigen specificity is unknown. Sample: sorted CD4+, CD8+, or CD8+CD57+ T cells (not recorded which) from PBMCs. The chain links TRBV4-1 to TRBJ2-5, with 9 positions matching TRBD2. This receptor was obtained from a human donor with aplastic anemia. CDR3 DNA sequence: TGCGCCAGCAGCCAGGCTAGCGGGGTGTACCAAGAGACCCAGTACTTC. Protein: CASSQASGVYQETQYF.